This record concerns one TCR beta chain sequence. Its antigen is unidentified. The sample originates from a study of cytomegalovirus exposure and HLA in healthy donors. Background on the study: There were 65 million to 85 million unique TCRs (from HLA-typed donors) in an early data release. Study-wide results and limits: The authors enumerated around 150 TCR beta chains as linked to cytomegalovirus.

Germline V gene lookup returns CDR1 SNHLY and CDR2 FYNNEI. The CDR3 runs 14 residues. V was clipped by 5 bases and J by 1 base; unmatched bases: 2. 60 Vbeta and 13 Jbeta primers were used in PCR. Using immunoSEQ multiplex PCR, the repertoire was profiled, and TCRdb retains in-frame clones only, with some absent. The sample carries roughly 180,000 clones, more than 65% recorded once. The sequence derives from a man younger than 40 in good health and CMV-seronegative. The chain employs TRBV2 and TRBJ2-3; TRBD2 agrees at 8 bases. Specimen: PBMCs. CDR3 nucleotides: TGTGCCAGCAGTCGGGGGGGACGCACAGATACGCAGTATTTT. It is translated as CASSRGGRTDTQYF.